The source of this TCR beta chain is a study of regulatory T cells in long-lasting Graves disease. Arm-PCR of CDR3 regions with iRepertoire HTBI primers generated TCR beta libraries. Authors' analysis steps: Identified segments across samples numbered under 80 TRBV and more than 12 TRBJ. TCRdb processed the multiplex PCR reads anew with MiXCR; each CDR3 protein has one entry. The V and J calls here are based on TCRdb, not the publication. The repertoire consists of 400,000 to 550,000 distinct CDR3 sequences, with 16% occurring once and the leading ten covering about 10%. Indicated time point: newly diagnosed GD, antithyroid drugs for less than 3 months. Making the TCR library involved RNA that had been extracted from PBMCs. Ten or more counts support this clonotype. These same records also appear under a second study, on T cells in Graves' hyperthyroidism and ophthalmopathy. From that second work: Investigators excluded patients with uncontrolled infection, other autoimmune disease, pregnancy or lactation.

The sample in question was peripheral blood mononuclear cells (PBMCs), obtained at new diagnosis, from a patient treated with antithyroid drugs. This sequence was found in a woman aged 25 to 45 with Graves disease.

Here the CDR3 reads CASEVYGNPDNEQFF. The CDR3 DNA follows: TGTGCCAGTGAAGTTTATGGAAACCCCGACAATGAGCAGTTCTTC. This chain connects TRBV28 to TRBJ2-1; D ambiguous. Trimming took off 9 bases at V and 5 bases at J, with 20 bases between the two ends. This CDR3 has 15 residues. Germline V gene sequence: CDR1 MDHEN, CDR2 SYDVKM.